The source of this TCR beta chain is a study of breast tumors, draining lymph nodes, adjacent tissues. General study points: That most tumor T cells come from lymph nodes remained unproven. Tumor and nontumor repertoires were significantly more similar in luminal-like than in basal-like breast cancer. The data were judged consistent with most tumor T cells coming from lymph node and expanding in tumor.

Breast cancer patients provided tissue from their axillary draining lymph nodes. Of note for this clonotype: No antigen is known for it. A single base separates this from a much larger clone, so it may be a read error. Without the conserved terminal phenylalanine or tryptophan, this CDR3 likely stems from a read error.

TCRdb itself ran the multiplex PCR reads through MiXCR, one entry per CDR3 protein. The sample holds approximately 130,000 distinct CDR3 sequences; 20% to 25% are singletons and the top ten take approximately 2.7%. CDR3 size: 12 residues. Germline loops: CDR1 MNHEY, CDR2 SVGEGT. V lost 5 bases and J 3 bases, leaving 8 bases between the germline ends. This chain joins TRBV6-2 or TRBV6-3 and TRBJ2-7; possible D gene TRBD2, 6 bases. This sequence was found in a female donor with breast cancer. Some clones in this sample may be carry-over from other donors' samples. Input material: axillary lymph node tissue. The CDR3: CASSVGLYEQYL. The CDR3 DNA follows: TGTGCCAGCAGTGTGGGACTCTACGAGCAGTACCTC.